What follows describes a single T cell receptor beta chain. What it binds is not known. The sample belongs to a study of response to subunit inactivated influenza vaccine. General study points: Every seasonal influenza vaccination brings in few new T cells, the authors suggested.

TCRdb fed the RT-PCR reads into MiXCR, producing one record per CDR3 protein. Of some 500,000 distinct CDR3 sequences listed, under 15% are singletons. This CDR3 has 15 amino acids. J gave up 2 bases and V 6 bases, and 9 bases lay outside the gene matches. Germline CDR1 and CDR2: DFQATT and SNEGSKA (reference sequence). This receptor was identified in a man aged 50 to 59 who received an inactivated influenza vaccine. This material consisted of PBMCs from blood, taken 45 days after vaccination. The J gene is TRBJ2-3, the V gene TRBV20-1; 9 positions match TRBD2. CDR3 residues: CSAPRPSGITDTQYF. The CDR3 DNA reads as TGCAGTGCCCCACGCCCTAGCGGGATCACAGATACGCAGTATTTT.